The next 24 T cell receptor beta chains were all read from a single sample in a study of blood T cell repertoires in COVID-19. Clones were sequenced by immunoSEQ multiplex PCR, and TCRdb holds only the in-frame ones, with some missing. The sample includes 350,000 to 450,000 clones, about 89% seen only once; the top ten take about 2.1%. Sequenced input: peripheral blood. These receptors were taken from a woman aged 55-69 years with COVID-19, enrolled during active disease.

The chain joins TRBV19 to TRBJ1-2, with 7 positions matching TRBD1. This CDR3 has 17 amino acids. CDR1 is LNHDA and CDR2 is SQIVND in the germline V gene (reference sequence). The J segment lost 2 bases and the V segment lost 4 bases, leaving 13 bases of the junction unmatched. The CDR3 DNA is TGTGCCAGTAGTAACCGGGACAGTGTTTCCCTGAACTATGGCTACACCTTC. Its protein product is CASSNRDSVSLNYGYTF.

This rearrangement joins TRBV9 to TRBJ2-6, with D possibly matching TRBD1 (5 bases). The germline V gene has CDR1 SGDLS and CDR2 YYNGEE. V was trimmed by 3 bases and J by 1 base, leaving 11 bases between them. The CDR3 spans 16 residues. CDR3 nucleotide sequence: TGTGCCAGCAGCGGCTCCAGGGAATCTGGGGCCAACGTCCTGACTTTC. This gives the protein CASSGSRESGANVLTF.

The chain combines TRBV9 with TRBJ2-5; no clear D. V lost 0 bases to trimming and J lost 1 base, with 10 bases between them. The CDR3 sequence is 15 residues long. Germline V gene data show CDR1 as SGDLS and CDR2 as YYNGEE. CDR3 residues: CASSVAGAAQETQYF. CDR3 in DNA: TGTGCCAGCAGCGTAGCTGGCGCGGCCCAAGAGACCCAGTACTTC.

The V and J genes are TRBV19 and TRBJ1-4; 9 bases map to TRBD1. The V segment lost 6 bases and the J segment 0 bases; nucleotides outside the gene matches: 14. Germline V gene sequence: CDR1 LNHDA, CDR2 SQIVND (reference sequence). CDR3 length equals 19 residues. CDR3 in amino acids: CASSIKMDRGLATNEKLFF. The CDR3 DNA reads as TGTGCCAGTAGCATCAAGATGGACAGGGGACTCGCAACTAATGAAAAACTGTTTTTT. Filled out from reference TRBV19 and TRBJ1-4, the complete variable domain reads DGGITQSPKYLFRKEGQNVTLSCEQNLNHDAMYWYRQDPGQGLRLIYYSQIVNDFQKGDIAEGYSVSREKKESFPLTVTSAQKNPTAFYLCASSIKMDRGLATNEKLFFGSGTQLSVL.

This clone was seen a single time. DNA of the CDR3: TGTGCCAAGATACAGGGAAGGCTCTATGGCTACACCTTC. Translated: CAKIQGRLYGYTF. The chain combines TRBV19 with TRBJ1-2, with a weak D call TRBD1 (6 bases). The CDR3 length is 13 residues. Trimming shortened V by 10 bases and J by 4 bases, and 16 bases separated the two germline ends. The germline gives CDR1 LNHDA, CDR2 SQIVND (reference sequence).

V usage is TRBV6-6 and J usage is TRBJ2-3; 11 bases fit TRBD2. This CDR3 is built from 16 residues. Trimming removed 5 bases from V and 3 bases from J; junction bases left unmatched: 7. CDR1 is MNHNY and CDR2 is SVGAGI in the germline V gene (reference sequence). The CDR3 spells CASSRTGTSGTDTQYF. The CDR3 region has the DNA TGTGCCAGCAGTCGTACCGGGACTAGCGGAACAGATACGCAGTATTTT.

The V call is TRBV7-2, the J call TRBJ2-2, with D possibly TRBD1 on 6 matching bases. Looked up from germline, CDR1 is SGHTA and CDR2 is FQGNSA. The germline V and J ends were trimmed by 5 bases and 5 bases, with 9 bases remaining between them. CDR3 length: 13 residues. Here the CDR3 reads CASSVQGTGELFF. The CDR3 nucleotides are TGTGCCAGCAGCGTACAGGGTACCGGGGAGCTGTTTTTT.

The chain combines TRBV18 with TRBJ1-2; D not certain. The germline gives CDR1 KGHSH, CDR2 LQKENI. This CDR3 region has 17 residues. The germline V and J ends were trimmed by 0 bases and 5 bases, with 19 bases remaining between them. The CDR3 is CASSPPYLIGGRYGYTF. In DNA form, the CDR3 reads TGTGCCAGCTCACCACCGTACTTGATCGGAGGACGGTATGGCTACACCTTC.

This sequence joins TRBV3-1 (or the pseudogene TRBV3-2) and TRBJ2-5; perhaps TRBD1 as D (6 bases). CDR3 size: 14 residues. V was cut by 4 bases and J by 5 bases, with 14 bases left in between. Per germline, CDR1 LGHDT and CDR2 YNNKEL (reference sequence). DNA of the CDR3: TGTGCCAGCAGCCCCTACAGGGAGACGGAGACCCAGTACTTC. Protein: CASSPYRETETQYF.

This chain connects TRBV5-1 to TRBJ1-2, with TRBD1 as a possible D gene (6 bases). Germline lookup yields CDR1 SGHRS and CDR2 YFSETQ. CDR3 size: 16 residues. V lost 0 bases, J lost 1 base, and 13 bases lay in between. CDR3 nucleotides: TGCGCCAGCAGCTTGGCATCAGGGGCGGGTAACTATGGCTACACCTTC. It codes for CASSLASGAGNYGYTF.

The chain is built from TRBV9 and TRBJ2-7; D possibly corresponds to TRBD2 (7 bases). V was pared by 4 bases and J by 2 bases, with 16 bases between. The CDR3 is 15 amino acids. CDR1 is SGDLS, CDR2 YYNGEE, per germline. CDR3 nucleotides: TGTGCCAGCAGCCCCCGGGGGGCGGCCGCCTACGAGCAGTACTTC. Its translation: CASSPRGAAAYEQYF.

This clone has only one observation. This chain joins TRBV3-1 (or the pseudogene TRBV3-2) and TRBJ2-1; D could derive from TRBD1 or TRBD2 (5 bases each). With 5 bases removed from V and 5 bases from J, the gap between germline ends came to 13 bases. Germline V CDR1 and CDR2: LGHDT, YNNKEL (reference sequence). This CDR3 spans 14 amino acids. In DNA, the CDR3 is TGTGCCAGCAGCAAAGGGGCCGGGAACAATGAGCAGTTCTTC. Translated, it gives CASSKGAGNNEQFF.

The gene calls are TRBV5-1 and TRBJ1-6; D remains unclear. CDR3 length equals 13 residues. Germline V CDR1 and CDR2: SGHRS, YFSETQ. The ends were cut back, 7 bases at V and 9 bases at J, with 14 bases in the middle. This CDR3 is CASGYGVGSPLHF. The CDR3 DNA reads as TGCGCCAGCGGGTACGGGGTCGGTTCACCCCTCCACTTT.

Here the CDR3 reads CASSRQGYGYTF. The CDR3, as DNA: TGTGCCAGCAGTAGACAGGGGTATGGCTACACCTTC. The chain has TRBV27 and TRBJ1-2; 8 bases are a match to TRBD1. V gave up 5 bases and J gave up 5 bases; unmatched junction bases: 1. Per germline, CDR1 MNHEY and CDR2 SMNVEV (reference sequence). The CDR3 totals 12 residues.

This chain uses TRBV19 with TRBJ1-2; TRBD1 aligns across 9 bases. The CDR3 extends over 17 amino acids. Trimming at V came to 5 bases and at J to 4 bases, leaving 14 bases not matched to a gene. The germline gives CDR1 LNHDA, CDR2 SQIVND (reference sequence). The CDR3 sequence is CASSSLTGGLFRYGYTF. CDR3 bases: TGTGCCAGTAGTTCCCTTACAGGGGGCCTATTCCGCTATGGCTACACCTTC.

The chain has TRBV7-9 and TRBJ2-3; 7 bases agree with TRBD1. Germline V lookup: CDR1 SEHNR, CDR2 FQNEAQ (reference sequence). CDR3 size: 16 residues. Germline trimming cut 6 bases from V and 1 base from J; bases unmatched to any gene: 10. The CDR3 loop reads CASSPTGARGTDTQYF. Here the CDR3 DNA reads TGTGCCAGCAGTCCAACAGGGGCCAGGGGCACAGATACGCAGTATTTT.

As to this clone: At the DNA level, this CDR3 is encoded by other sequences in the same sample as well. This rearrangement joins TRBV5-1 to TRBJ1-2, with D maybe TRBD1 (6 bases). The V and J ends lost 5 bases and 2 bases respectively, with 10 bases between them. Germline V gives CDR1 SGHRS, CDR2 YFSETQ. The CDR3 runs 13 residues. CDR3 protein: CASRGQGNYGYTF. DNA for the CDR3: TGCGCCAGCAGGGGGCAGGGGAACTATGGCTACACCTTC.

Written as DNA, the CDR3 is TGTGCCAGCAGTTACCTTTCACAGGGAAATCAGCCCCAGCATTTT. Its protein product is CASSYLSQGNQPQHF. The gene calls are TRBV6-5 and TRBJ1-5; tentative D call: TRBD1 (6 bases). Trimming removed 2 bases from V and 4 bases from J, with 12 bases in between. This CDR3 spans 15 amino acids. Germline V gene lookup returns CDR1 MNHEY and CDR2 SVGAGI.

J is TRBJ2-3 and V is TRBV28; weak D call: TRBD1 (6 bases). The CDR3 covers 15 residues. CDR1 and CDR2 from the germline V gene are MDHEN and SYDVKM. V was shortened by 8 bases and J by 1 base, with 16 bases between the two germline ends. This CDR3 reads CASGLWGRGTDTQYF. The CDR3 nucleotides read TGTGCCAGCGGCCTTTGGGGGCGAGGCACAGATACGCAGTATTTT.

This clone came up once. This chain links TRBV18 with TRBJ2-7, with 10 bases fitting TRBD2. The ends lost 0 bases at V and 5 bases at J; junction bases unmatched: 10. Per the germline V gene, CDR1 is KGHSH and CDR2 is LQKENI. The CDR3 has 17 amino acids. The CDR3 DNA sequence: TGTGCCAGCTCACCACCGAACAGGCTAGCGGGGGCCCACGAGCAGTACTTC. Translated, it gives CASSPPNRLAGAHEQYF. Full variable domain (rest looked up from reference TRBV18 and TRBJ2-7): NAGVMQNPRHLVRRRGQEARLRCSPMKGHSHVYWYRQLPEEGLKFMVYLQKENIIDESGMPKERFSAEFPKEGPSILRIQQVVRGDSAAYFCASSPPNRLAGAHEQYFGPGTRLTVT.

In its sample, this clone was seen once. The CDR3 DNA follows: TGTGCCAGTAGTAGACAACAGGGGAGGCGAGAAAAACTGTTTTTT. Protein sequence: CASSRQQGRREKLFF. V gene TRBV19 combines with J gene TRBJ1-4; TRBD1 agrees at 7 bases. J gave up 8 bases and V 4 bases, and 10 bases lay outside the gene matches. The CDR3 runs 15 residues. Per germline, CDR1 LNHDA and CDR2 SQIVND (reference sequence).

J is TRBJ2-7 and V is TRBV7-9; 7 positions match TRBD1. Germline-derived CDR1 and CDR2 are SEHNR and FQNEAQ (reference sequence). The CDR3 consists of 16 residues. V shed 5 bases and J 7 bases; nucleotides not matched to a gene: 17. CDR3 sequence: CASSLYTGTVSWEQYF. The CDR3 region has the DNA TGTGCCAGCAGCCTATATACCGGGACAGTCTCATGGGAGCAGTACTTC.

The V call is TRBV5-8, the J call TRBJ2-3, with TRBD2 matching over 11 bases. Germline values: CDR1 SGHTS, CDR2 YDEGEE. CDR3 length: 18 residues. J was trimmed by 2 bases and V by 0 bases; bases with no gene match: 8. The CDR3 loop reads CASSLAKLAGAFTDTQYF. DNA for the CDR3: TGTGCCAGCAGCTTGGCCAAACTAGCGGGGGCGTTCACAGATACGCAGTATTTT.

This clone was observed a few times. This sequence joins TRBV4-1 and TRBJ1-3; D is perhaps TRBD1 (6 bases). The V end lost 3 bases, the J end lost 3 bases, and 9 bases lay between the germline ends. CDR1 and CDR2 from the germline V gene are MGHRA and YSYEKL. The CDR3 has 14 amino acids. This CDR3 reads CASSQGARGNTIYF. The CDR3 DNA reads as TGCGCCAGCAGCCAGGGGGCGCGTGGAAACACCATATATTTT.